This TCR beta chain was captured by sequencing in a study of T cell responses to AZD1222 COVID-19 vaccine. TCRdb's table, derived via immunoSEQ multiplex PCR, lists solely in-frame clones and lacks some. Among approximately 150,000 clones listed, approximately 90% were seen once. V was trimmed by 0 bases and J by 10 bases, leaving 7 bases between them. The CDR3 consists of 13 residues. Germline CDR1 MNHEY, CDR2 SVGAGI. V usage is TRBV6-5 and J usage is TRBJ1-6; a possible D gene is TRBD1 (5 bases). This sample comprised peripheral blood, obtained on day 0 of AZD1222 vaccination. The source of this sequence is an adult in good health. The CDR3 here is CASSYSRDSPLHF. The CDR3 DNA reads TGTGCCAGCAGTTACTCCAGGGACTCACCCCTCCACTTT.